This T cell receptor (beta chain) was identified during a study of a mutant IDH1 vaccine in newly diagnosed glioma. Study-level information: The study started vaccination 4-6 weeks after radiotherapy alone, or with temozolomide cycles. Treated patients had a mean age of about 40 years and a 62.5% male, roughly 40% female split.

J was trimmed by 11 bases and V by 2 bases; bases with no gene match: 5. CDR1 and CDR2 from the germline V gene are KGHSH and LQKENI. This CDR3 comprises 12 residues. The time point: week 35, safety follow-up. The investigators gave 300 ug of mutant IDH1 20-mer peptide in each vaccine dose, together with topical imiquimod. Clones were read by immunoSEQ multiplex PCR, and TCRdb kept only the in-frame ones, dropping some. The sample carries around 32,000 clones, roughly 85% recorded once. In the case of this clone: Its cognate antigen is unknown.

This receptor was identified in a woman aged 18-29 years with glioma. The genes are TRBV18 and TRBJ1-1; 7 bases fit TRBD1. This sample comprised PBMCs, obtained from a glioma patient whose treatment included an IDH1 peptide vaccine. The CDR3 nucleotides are TGTGCCAGCTCACCAACAGGGGTGGTCGCTTTCTTT. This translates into CASSPTGVVAFF.